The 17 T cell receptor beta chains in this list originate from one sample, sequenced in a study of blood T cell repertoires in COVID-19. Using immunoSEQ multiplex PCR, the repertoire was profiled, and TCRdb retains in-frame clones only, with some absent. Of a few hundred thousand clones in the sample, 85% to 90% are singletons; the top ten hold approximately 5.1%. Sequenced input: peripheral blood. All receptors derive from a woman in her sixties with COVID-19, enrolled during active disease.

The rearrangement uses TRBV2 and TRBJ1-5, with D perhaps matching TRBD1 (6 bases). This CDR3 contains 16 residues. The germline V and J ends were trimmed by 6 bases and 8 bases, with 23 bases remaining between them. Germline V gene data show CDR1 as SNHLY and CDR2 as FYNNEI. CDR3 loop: CASRLGPRKGGEPQHF. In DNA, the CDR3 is TGTGCCAGCAGGCTAGGGCCCCGCAAAGGGGGTGAGCCCCAGCATTTT.

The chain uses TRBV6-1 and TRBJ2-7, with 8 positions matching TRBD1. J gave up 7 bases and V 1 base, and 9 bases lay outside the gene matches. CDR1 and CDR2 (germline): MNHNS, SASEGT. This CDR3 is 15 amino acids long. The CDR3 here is CASSEVGIRTGEQYF. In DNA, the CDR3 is TGTGCCAGCAGTGAAGTGGGGATTAGGACAGGGGAGCAGTACTTC.

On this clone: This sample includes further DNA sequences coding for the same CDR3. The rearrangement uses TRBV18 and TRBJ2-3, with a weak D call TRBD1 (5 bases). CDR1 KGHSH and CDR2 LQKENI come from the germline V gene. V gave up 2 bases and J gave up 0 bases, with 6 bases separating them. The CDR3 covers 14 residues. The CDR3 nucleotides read TGTGCCAGCTCACCAGGGGCAAGCACAGATACGCAGTATTTT. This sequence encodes CASSPGASTDTQYF.

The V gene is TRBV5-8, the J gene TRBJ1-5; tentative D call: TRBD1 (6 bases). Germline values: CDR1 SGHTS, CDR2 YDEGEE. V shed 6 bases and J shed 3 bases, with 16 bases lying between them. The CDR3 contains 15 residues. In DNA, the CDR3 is TGTGCCAGCATCTTTTCGGGACATCCCAATCAGCCCCAGCATTTT. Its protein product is CASIFSGHPNQPQHF.

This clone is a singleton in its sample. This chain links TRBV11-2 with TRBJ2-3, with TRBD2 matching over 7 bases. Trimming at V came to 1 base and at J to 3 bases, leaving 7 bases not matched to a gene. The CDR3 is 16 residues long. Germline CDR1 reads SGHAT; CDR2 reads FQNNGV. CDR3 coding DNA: TGTGCCAGCAGCTTAGGGGCGGGAGTCCTGACAGATACGCAGTATTTT. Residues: CASSLGAGVLTDTQYF.

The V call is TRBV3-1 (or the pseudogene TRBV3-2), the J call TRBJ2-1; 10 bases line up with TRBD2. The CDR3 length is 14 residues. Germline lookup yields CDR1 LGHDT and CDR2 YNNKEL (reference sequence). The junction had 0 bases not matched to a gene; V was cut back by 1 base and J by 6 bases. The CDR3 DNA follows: TGTGCCAGCAGCCAAGGACTAGCGGGCAATGAGCAGTTCTTC. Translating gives CASSQGLAGNEQFF.

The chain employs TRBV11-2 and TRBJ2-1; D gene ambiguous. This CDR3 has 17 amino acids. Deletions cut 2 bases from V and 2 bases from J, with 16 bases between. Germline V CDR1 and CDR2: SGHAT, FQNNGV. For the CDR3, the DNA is TGTGCCAGCAGCTTATACCCCTTGGCGGTTACCTACAATGAGCAGTTCTTC. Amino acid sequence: CASSLYPLAVTYNEQFF.

The chain's CDR3 is CASMYGVKIEQYF. CDR3 DNA: TGTGCCAGCATGTACGGGGTTAAGATCGAGCAGTACTTC. J is TRBJ2-7 and V is TRBV2, with D possibly TRBD2 on 5 matching bases. Trimming left V 7 bases short and J 6 bases short, with 16 bases between. The CDR3 contains 13 residues. CDR1 and CDR2 from the germline V gene are SNHLY and FYNNEI.

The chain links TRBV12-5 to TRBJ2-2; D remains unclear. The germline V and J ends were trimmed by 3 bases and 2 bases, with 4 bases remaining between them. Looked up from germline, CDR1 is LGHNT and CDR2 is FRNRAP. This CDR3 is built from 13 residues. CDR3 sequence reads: CASGLANTGELFF. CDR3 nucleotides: TGTGCTAGTGGTTTAGCCAACACCGGGGAGCTGTTTTTT.

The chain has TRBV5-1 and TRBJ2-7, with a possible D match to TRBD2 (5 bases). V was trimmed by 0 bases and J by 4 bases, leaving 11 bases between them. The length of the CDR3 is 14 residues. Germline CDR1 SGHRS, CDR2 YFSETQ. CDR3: CASSLGGPGYEQYF. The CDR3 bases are TGCGCCAGCAGCTTGGGAGGGCCGGGATACGAGCAGTACTTC.

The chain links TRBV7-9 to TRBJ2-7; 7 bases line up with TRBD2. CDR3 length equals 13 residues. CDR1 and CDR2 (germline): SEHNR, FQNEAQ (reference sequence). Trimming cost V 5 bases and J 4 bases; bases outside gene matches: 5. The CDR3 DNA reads TGTGCCAGCAGCCCTCGGGACTATTACGAGCAGTACTTC. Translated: CASSPRDYYEQYF.

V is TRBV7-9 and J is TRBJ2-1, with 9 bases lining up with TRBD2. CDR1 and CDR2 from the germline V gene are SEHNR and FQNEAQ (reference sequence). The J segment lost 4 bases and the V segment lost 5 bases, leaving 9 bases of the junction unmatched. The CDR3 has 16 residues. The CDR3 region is CASSRLAGVGYNEQFF. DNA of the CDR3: TGTGCCAGCAGCCGATTAGCGGGAGTTGGGTACAATGAGCAGTTCTTC.

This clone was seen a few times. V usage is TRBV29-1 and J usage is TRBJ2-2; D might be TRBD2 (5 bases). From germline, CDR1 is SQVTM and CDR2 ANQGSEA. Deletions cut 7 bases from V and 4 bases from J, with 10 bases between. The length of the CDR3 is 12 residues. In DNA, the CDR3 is TGCAGCGGGGCGGACTTCACCGGGGAGCTGTTTTTT. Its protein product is CSGADFTGELFF.

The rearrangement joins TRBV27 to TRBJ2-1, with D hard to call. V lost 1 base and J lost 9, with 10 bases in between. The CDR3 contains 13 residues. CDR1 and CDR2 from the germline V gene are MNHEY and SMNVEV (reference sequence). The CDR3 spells CASSLFGYSEQFF. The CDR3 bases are TGTGCCAGCAGTTTATTCGGGTATAGTGAGCAGTTCTTC.

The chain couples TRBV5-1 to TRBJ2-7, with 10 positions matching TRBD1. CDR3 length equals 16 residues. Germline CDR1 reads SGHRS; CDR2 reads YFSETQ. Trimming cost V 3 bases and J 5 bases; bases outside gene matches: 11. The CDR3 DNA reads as TGCGCCAGCAGCTCAATCATTCCGGGACAGGGGAACGAGCAGTACTTC. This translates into CASSSIIPGQGNEQYF.

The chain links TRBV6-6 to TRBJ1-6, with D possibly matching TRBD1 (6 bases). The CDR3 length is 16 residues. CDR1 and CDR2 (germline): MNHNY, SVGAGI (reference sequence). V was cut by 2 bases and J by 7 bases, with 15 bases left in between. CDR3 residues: CASSYPQGGGNSPLHF. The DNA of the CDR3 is TGTGCCAGCAGTTACCCCCAGGGTGGGGGCAATTCACCCCTCCACTTT.

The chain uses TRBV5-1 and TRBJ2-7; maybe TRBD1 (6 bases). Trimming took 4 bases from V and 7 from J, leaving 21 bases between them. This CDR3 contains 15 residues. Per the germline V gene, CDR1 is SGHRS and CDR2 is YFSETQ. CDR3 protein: CASSVLGSAQGEQYF. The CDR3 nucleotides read TGCGCCAGCAGCGTCCTGGGTTCCGCTCAGGGGGAGCAGTACTTC.